This is a list of T cell receptor beta chains from one sample in a study of identical twins. MiXCR, applied by TCRdb to the 5' RACE reads, yields one record per CDR3 protein. Here the sample spans around 490,000 distinct CDR3 sequences, around 20% being singletons. In addition, the sample was reused for a study of yellow fever vaccine responses in identical twins.

Specimen: CD4+ T cells sorted from blood. The receptors here all came from a woman aged 18-29 years in good health. Both conserved end residues are part of each CDR3. D genes are given only for firm matches. A row's size may be missing; if present it is once, few, many or a size class.

TRBV7-2,-,few,TRBJ2-5,TGTGCCAGCAGCTATAGCTGGAGGATCCAAGAGACCCAGTACTTC,CASSYSWRIQETQYF
TRBV10-3,TRBD1,-,TRBJ1-1,TGTGCCATCCGGGCAGGGACAGGGGGGGCTGAAGCTTTCTTT,CAIRAGTGGAEAFF
TRBV20-1,-,-,TRBJ2-5,TGCAGTGCACCGTTGGGGGAGACCCAGTACTTC,CSAPLGETQYF
TRBV12-3/TRBV12-4,TRBD2,-,TRBJ2-2,TGTGCCAGCAGTGAAAGCGGGAGGGTCAACACCGGGGAGCTGTTTTTT,CASSESGRVNTGELFF
TRBV6-1,-,-,TRBJ1-1,TGTGCCAGCAGCCATGGACAGATTTCTCGGGGCACTGAAGCTTTCTTT,CASSHGQISRGTEAFF
TRBV11-3,-,-,TRBJ2-1,TGTGCCAGCAGAAAGCGGGACAGCCAGGACAATGAGCAGTTCTTC,CASRKRDSQDNEQFF
TRBV3-1,TRBD2,-,TRBJ2-7,TGTGCCAGCAGCCAAGATCTACCGGCTAGCGGGAGTTCGTACGAGCAGTACTTC,CASSQDLPASGSSYEQYF
TRBV7-9,TRBD1,-,TRBJ1-6,TGTGCCAGCAGCAAGGAACAGGGGGTCAAATCACCCCTCCACTTT,CASSKEQGVKSPLHF
TRBV28,-,-,TRBJ2-1,TGTGCCAGCAGTTCGGACGATGAGCAGTTCTTC,CASSSDDEQFF
TRBV2,TRBD1,-,TRBJ2-4,TGTGCCAGCAGCCAGAACGACAGGGTTCCCCTCACCATTCAGTACTTC,CASSQNDRVPLTIQYF
TRBV3-1,-,-,TRBJ1-2,TGTGCCAGCAGCCAAGATAACGGGCCCTTCAGGGTATATGGCTACACCTTC,CASSQDNGPFRVYGYTF
TRBV12-3/TRBV12-4,-,-,TRBJ2-6,TGTGCCAGCAGACCCCGGGACGGGGGAGGGGCCAACGTCCTGACTTTC,CASRPRDGGGANVLTF
TRBV27,-,few,TRBJ2-6,TGTGCCAGCAGTGACTACTCTGGGGCCAACGTCCTGACTTTC,CASSDYSGANVLTF
TRBV20-1,-,-,TRBJ2-3,TGCAGTGCTACACGGGCTAGATCAGATACGCAGTATTTT,CSATRARSDTQYF
TRBV12-3/TRBV12-4,TRBD2,-,TRBJ2-1,TGTGCCAGCAGTCTCCGGACTAGCGGGAAGTTCTTC,CASSLRTSGKFF
TRBV4-1,-,few,TRBJ1-4,TGCGCCAGCAGCCGAGCACCTCGGGAGCGAGCAACTAATGAAAAACTGTTTTTT,CASSRAPRERATNEKLFF
TRBV11-2,TRBD1,once,TRBJ1-5,TGTGCCAGCAGCAAAGGGACAGATCAGCCCCAGCATTTT,CASSKGTDQPQHF
TRBV12-3/TRBV12-4,-,few,TRBJ2-1,TGTGCCAGCAGGATTTTTAGCTCCTACAATGAGCAGTTCTTC,CASRIFSSYNEQFF
TRBV4-2,TRBD1,few,TRBJ2-7,TGTGCCAGCAGCCAAGATAGTATAGGGGGCCGGTACGAGCAGTACTTC,CASSQDSIGGRYEQYF
TRBV29-1,-,-,TRBJ2-3,TGCAGCGTTGCATGGGGGGGCACAGATACGCAGTATTTT,CSVAWGGTDTQYF
TRBV6-5,-,few,TRBJ1-3,TGTGCCAGCAGTTCCCCGGTGGCTGTCGGAAACACCATATATTTT,CASSSPVAVGNTIYF
TRBV3-1,TRBD1,-,TRBJ2-1,TGTGCCAGCAGCTTTCGACAGGGGCTGGCCTACAATGAGCAGTTCTTC,CASSFRQGLAYNEQFF
TRBV10-3,TRBD1,-,TRBJ2-7,TGTGCCATCAGTGAGTCGACAGGACAGGGTAACGAGCAGTACTTC,CAISESTGQGNEQYF
TRBV5-1,TRBD1,-,TRBJ1-2,TGCGCCAGCAGCCCGGGGGACAGGCACGTTAACTATGGCTACACCTTC,CASSPGDRHVNYGYTF
TRBV3-1,TRBD2,once,TRBJ2-2,TGTGCCAGCAGCCAGGGCGGGAGGGCCGGGGAGCTGTTTTTT,CASSQGGRAGELFF
TRBV5-1,-,-,TRBJ2-7,TGCGCCAGCAGCTTGGGGGGGACTTTTGATCGGGAGTACTTC,CASSLGGTFDREYF
TRBV7-9,TRBD1,few,TRBJ2-5,TGTGCCAGCAGCCGACAGGGGGTCCAAGAGACCCAGTACTTC,CASSRQGVQETQYF
TRBV12-3/TRBV12-4,-,few,TRBJ1-1,TGTGCCAGCAACTCAGGGATGAACACTGAAGCTTTCTTT,CASNSGMNTEAFF
TRBV5-1,-,few,TRBJ2-1,TGCGCCAGCAGCTTGGGAGGAAGAGGACACTCCTACAATGAGCAGTTCTTC,CASSLGGRGHSYNEQFF
TRBV9,TRBD2,few,TRBJ2-2,TGTGCCAGCAGCTCAGCGGGAGTCCCCGGGGAGCTGTTTTTT,CASSSAGVPGELFF
TRBV10-3,-,-,TRBJ2-2,TGTGCCATCAGTGAGCTACGCCTGAACACCGGGGAGCTGTTTTTT,CAISELRLNTGELFF
TRBV15,TRBD1,-,TRBJ2-7,TGTGCCACCAGCTGGGGGGACAGGGGCCCCTACGAGCAGTACTTC,CATSWGDRGPYEQYF
TRBV4-2,TRBD2,-,TRBJ2-2,TGTGCCAGCAGCCAAGAAAGCGGGAGTAGGACCGGGGAGCTGTTTTTT,CASSQESGSRTGELFF
TRBV29-1,TRBD1,few,TRBJ2-6,TGCAGCGTAGCATCGGGGACAGGGGACGGCTCTGGGGCCAACGTCCTGACTTTC,CSVASGTGDGSGANVLTF
TRBV7-9,TRBD2,-,TRBJ2-3,TGTGCCAGCAGCGAATCGGGAGCGGGGGCCTCCAGGCCGCAGTATTTT,CASSESGAGASRPQYF
TRBV20-1,TRBD2,-,TRBJ2-3,TGCAGTGCTAGTATTGCTCGCGGGAGGAGGGGAGATACGCAGTATTTT,CSASIARGRRGDTQYF
TRBV7-6,-,-,TRBJ2-5,TGTGCCAGCAGCTTCTTAGGTTGGGGGACATCGCCCGATCAAGAGACCCAGTACTTC,CASSFLGWGTSPDQETQYF
TRBV4-1,-,many,TRBJ2-5,TGCGCCAGCAGCCAAGGTACCCTGGAGACCCAGTACTTC,CASSQGTLETQYF
TRBV12-3/TRBV12-4,-,few,TRBJ1-2,TGTGCCAGCAGTACGGACAGCTACTATGGCTACACCTTC,CASSTDSYYGYTF
TRBV24-1,TRBD2,-,TRBJ2-1,TGTGCCACCAGTGCCCCTGAGCGACTAGCGATAGTCCACAATGAGCAGTTCTTC,CATSAPERLAIVHNEQFF
TRBV7-6,-,-,TRBJ2-2,TGTGCCAGCAGCTTAGTATCCGCAAAAAACACCGGGGAGCTGTTTTTT,CASSLVSAKNTGELFF
TRBV6-1,-,-,TRBJ1-3,TGTGCCAGCAGTCCCTACGCGACAGTTCCTGGAAACACCATATATTTT,CASSPYATVPGNTIYF
TRBV3-1,-,few,TRBJ2-4,TGTGCCAGCAGCGAGTTTCGGCTGGCCAAAAACATTCAGTACTTC,CASSEFRLAKNIQYF
TRBV29-1,TRBD1,once,TRBJ1-4,TGCAGCGTTCAGGACAGGGGGCGAGGGGAAAAACTGTTTTTT,CSVQDRGRGEKLFF
TRBV12-3/TRBV12-4,TRBD1,-,TRBJ2-5,TGTGCCAGCAGTTTCAGGACAGGGGGCAGGTGGGAGACCCAGTACTTC,CASSFRTGGRWETQYF
TRBV15,-,few,TRBJ2-7,TGTGCCACCAGCAGAGTAGGTGTCAGACCAGGATACGAGCAGTACTTC,CATSRVGVRPGYEQYF
TRBV12-3/TRBV12-4,TRBD2,-,TRBJ2-7,TGTGCCAGCAGCGGACTAGCGGGAGCCGAGGGCGAGCAGTACTTC,CASSGLAGAEGEQYF
TRBV29-1,TRBD1,many,TRBJ2-2,TGCAGCGTGCCCGGACAGGGGGCGAGAACCGGGGAGCTGTTTTTT,CSVPGQGARTGELFF
TRBV5-1,TRBD1,-,TRBJ2-3,TGCGCCAGCAGCGAGGGGGCAGCGACAGATACGCAGTATTTT,CASSEGAATDTQYF
TRBV7-9,-,few,TRBJ2-7,TGTGCCAGCAGCAACCTCTGGGGGCAGTACTTC,CASSNLWGQYF
TRBV3-1,TRBD2,-,TRBJ2-1,TGTGCCAGCAGCCAAACTAGCGGCTACAATGAGCAGTTCTTC,CASSQTSGYNEQFF
TRBV6-1,-,many,TRBJ2-2,TGTGCCAGCAGCCCGACAGTTACCGGGGAGCTGTTTTTT,CASSPTVTGELFF
TRBV5-6,-,few,TRBJ2-1,TGTGCCAGCAGCTTGGTTGGTAGGGGGGGCGCCTACAATGAGCAGTTCTTC,CASSLVGRGGAYNEQFF
TRBV18,-,-,TRBJ2-6,TGTGCCAGCTCAGTTCAGGGGCCGTCTGGGGCCAACGTCCTGACTTTC,CASSVQGPSGANVLTF
TRBV12-3/TRBV12-4,TRBD2,few,TRBJ2-1,TGTGCCAGCAGTTTATCCCCAGGCGGGGGTGGGTACAATGAGCAGTTCTTC,CASSLSPGGGGYNEQFF
TRBV29-1,-,-,TRBJ2-2,TGCAGCGTTGTGGTCAGAGTCACCGGGGAGCTGTTTTTT,CSVVVRVTGELFF
TRBV12-3/TRBV12-4,TRBD2,-,TRBJ2-2,TGTGCCAGCAGCTCTAGCGGGAGCTACACCGGGGAGCTGTTTTTT,CASSSSGSYTGELFF
TRBV15,-,-,TRBJ2-2,TGTGCCACCAGCAGAGATGGGGGACCAGGGTTCACCGGGGAGCTGTTTTTT,CATSRDGGPGFTGELFF
TRBV5-6,TRBD2,-,TRBJ2-1,TGTGCCAGCAGACCTTCGGGGGGGGCGGTCAATGAGCAGTTCTTC,CASRPSGGAVNEQFF